The next 6 T cell receptor beta chains were all read from a single sample in a study of post-analysis software for immune sequencing data (dated by TCRdb to 2013 to 2016). Summary of the overall study and its limitations: Roughly 5 TRBV segments, including TRBV5-6, TRBV5-1 and TRBV20-1, were significantly more frequent in patients than controls.

These receptors are not linked to any known antigen. The method was PCR. Sequenced on an Illumina HiSeq 2500. To reduce PCR and sequencing biases, unique molecular identifiers were incorporated into the TCR beta cDNA libraries. TCRdb handled the public reads itself, with Q25 trimming in fastp and clone calling in MiXCR, and kept productive beta chains. Every distinct CDR3 protein forms one entry, paired with its most common genes and DNA. Within this sample are almost 700,000 distinct CDR3 sequences, with 59% of them counted one time only. The top ten constitute approximately 10% of the sample. The specimen was blood. The receptors shown here come from a girl aged 2-10 years with multiple sclerosis.

The sample holds a few counts of this clonotype. The junction and the germline gene differ at one end; a read error may be behind it. The rearrangement uses TRBV7-7 and TRBJ2-5; no firm D call. Germline CDR1 SSHAT, CDR2 FNYEAQ (reference sequence). CDR3 size: 14 residues. The CDR3 is CASSWGRDQETQYF. CDR3 coding DNA: TGTGCTAGCAGCTGGGGAAGGGACCAAGAGACCCAGTACTTC.

The chain uses TRBV9 and TRBJ2-1, with 10 bases aligning to TRBD2. The CDR3 is made up of 15 amino acids. The junction had 4 bases not matched to a gene; V was cut back by 3 bases and J by 4 bases. The germline gives CDR1 SGDLS, CDR2 YYNGEE. The CDR3 DNA sequence: TGTGCCAGCAGCGAAACTAGCGGGGAATACAATGAGCAGTTCTTC. It codes for CASSETSGEYNEQFF. Using reference TRBV9 and TRBJ2-1 for the parts outside the CDR3, the full variable domain is DSGVTQTPKHLITATGQRVTLRCSPRSGDLSVYWYQQSLDQGLQFLIQYYNGEERAKGNILERFSAQQFPDLHSELNLSSLELGDSALYFCASSETSGEYNEQFFGPGTRLTVL.

V gene TRBV6-6 combines with J gene TRBJ2-5, with D perhaps TRBD1 or TRBD2 (5 bases each). CDR3 length equals 17 residues. The ends were cut back, 2 bases at V and 2 bases at J, with 18 bases in the middle. From germline, CDR1 is MNHNY and CDR2 SVGAGI (reference sequence). The CDR3 DNA is TGTGCCAGCAGTTACGGGGAACATGGGACCTTTCAAGAGACCCAGTACTTC. It codes for CASSYGEHGTFQETQYF.

CDR3 protein: CASSYSRGGVSVTTDTQYF. The CDR3 DNA sequence: TGTGCCAGCAGTTACTCGAGAGGGGGGGTTTCGGTCACCACAGATACGCAGTATTTT. This chain uses TRBV6-5 with TRBJ2-3; D is possibly TRBD2 (7 bases). CDR1 and CDR2 (germline): MNHEY, SVGAGI. V lost 0 bases and J lost 2, with 21 bases in between. CDR3 size: 19 residues.

There are a few counts of this clonotype. The rearrangement uses TRBV7-2 and TRBJ2-7; 8 bases align to TRBD2. Trimming took 1 base from V and 1 from J; bases not matched to a gene: 3. The CDR3 has 15 amino acids. The germline V gene has CDR1 SGHTA and CDR2 FQGNSA. CDR3 sequence: CASSLGGGRSYEQYF. CDR3 DNA: TGTGCCAGCAGCTTAGGAGGCGGGAGGTCCTACGAGCAGTACTTC.

This rearrangement joins TRBV10-3 to TRBJ2-3; D might be TRBD1 (5 bases). V was pared by 3 bases and J by 5 bases, with 9 bases between. The CDR3 contains 13 residues. CDR1 is ENHRY, CDR2 SYGVKD, per germline. Written as DNA, the CDR3 is TGTGCCATCAGTGACAAGCAGGGAGATACGCAGTATTTT. Protein: CAISDKQGDTQYF.